Listed below are T cell receptor delta chains from one sample, sequenced in a study of gamma-delta chains in newborns, infants, children. TCRdb repeated clone calling on the reads with CATT. The profile covers approximately 4,000 delta-chain clones, with over 1.5% appearing a single time and about a tenth taken by the ten largest. Sample: blood. The receptors originated from a child who was a newborn, infant or young child, either healthy, febrile or measles-vaccinated (not recorded which). Both conserved end residues are part of each CDR3. Each record gives: J gene, clone size, D gene, V gene, CDR3 DNA, CDR3 protein. A D gene is named only where the DNA matches it firmly. Not every row has a clone size; where given, it reads once, few, many or a size class.

>TRDJ3|few|TRDD3|TRDV2
TGTGCCTGTGACATACTGGGGGCTACGACGCGGGACACCCGACAGATGTTTTTC
CACDILGATTRDTRQMFF
>TRDJ1|few|TRDD3|TRDV1
TGTGCTCTTGGGGACTTAACTGGGGATGTTCTCTGGGCCCGCACCGATAGACTCATCTTT
CALGDLTGDVLWARTDRLIF
>TRDJ3|few|TRDD3|TRDV2
TGTGCCTGCGACGGCCTCACTGGGGGGTTCTCCTGGGACACCCGACAGATGTTTTTC
CACDGLTGGFSWDTRQMFF
>TRDJ3|-|TRDD3|TRDV2
TGTGCCTGTGACACCGTCACTGGGGGATACTCCTGGGACACCCGACAGATGTTTTTC
CACDTVTGGYSWDTRQMFF
>TRDJ3|-|TRDD3|TRDV2
TGTGCCTGTGACACCTCAGGATCTGGGGGATATAACTGGGACACCCGACAGATGTTTTTC
CACDTSGSGGYNWDTRQMFF
>TRDJ3|few|TRDD3|TRDV2
TGTGCCTGTGACACTGTACTGGGGGAGAGCTCCTGGGACACCCGACAGATGTTTTTC
CACDTVLGESSWDTRQMFF
>TRDJ2|few|-|TRDV2
TGTGCCTGTGATAAAGTTGGGAAGGGAACAGCACAACTCTTCTTT
CACDKVGKGTAQLFF
>TRDJ2|few|TRDD3|TRDV3
TGTGCCTTTAGGGGGTGGGGGATAGGGACAGCACAACTCTTCTTT
CAFRGWGIGTAQLFF
>TRDJ1|-|-|TRDV1
TGTGCTCTTGGGGGGTTCCTACCGGGGGATACCGATAAACTCATCTTT
CALGGFLPGDTDKLIF
>TRDJ3|large|TRDD3|TRDV2
TGTGCCTGTGACACTGGGGGACCCTTGGACTGGGACACCCGACAGATGTTTTTC
CACDTGGPLDWDTRQMFF
>TRDJ2|few|-|TRDV2
TGTGCCTGTGACCTCGTGGGGGGGACAGCACAACTCTTCTTT
CACDLVGGTAQLFF
>TRDJ2|-|-|TRDV1
TGTGCTCTTGGGGAACTAGATCCTGGGGAGGAAGCTTTGACAGCACAACTCTTCTTT
CALGELDPGEEALTAQLFF
>TRDJ3|large|TRDD3|TRDV2
TGTGCCTGTGACACCGCCCCCTCTGGGGGATACGGATCCTGGGACACCCGACAGATGTTTTTC
CACDTAPSGGYGSWDTRQMFF
>TRDJ1|-|TRDD3|TRDV2
TGTGCCTGTGACAAACTGGGGGATACCACCGATAAACTCATCTTT
CACDKLGDTTDKLIF
>TRDJ3|-|-|TRDV2
TGTGCCTGTGACAATATGAGCTCCTGGGACACCCGACAGATGTTTTTC
CACDNMSSWDTRQMFF
>TRDJ3|few|TRDD3|TRDV2
TGTGCCTGTGACACCGCTGGGGGTAAAGGCTCCTGGGACACCCGACAGATGTTTTTC
CACDTAGGKGSWDTRQMFF
>TRDJ1|few|TRDD3|TRAV29/DV5
TGTGCAGCAAGCGCTTCCGTACTGGGGGATACTACTGGCACCGATAAACTCATCTTT
CAASASVLGDTTGTDKLIF
>TRDJ2|-|TRDD3|TRDV1
TGTGCTCTTGGTCGGTGGGGGATAAGTAGAACAGCACAACTCTTCTTT
CALGRWGISRTAQLFF
>TRDJ3|few|-|TRDV1
TGTGCTCTTGGGGAAAACTCCTACGTGGGGATCCGGGACACCCGACAGATGTTTTTC
CALGENSYVGIRDTRQMFF
>TRDJ2|-|TRDD3|TRDV2
TGTGCCTGTGACACGCTGGGGGATACGGTGACAGCACAACTCTTCTTT
CACDTLGDTVTAQLFF
>TRDJ3|few|TRDD3|TRDV2
TGTGCCTGTGACAAACTGGGGGAGGGCTCCTGGGACACCCGACAGATGTTTTTC
CACDKLGEGSWDTRQMFF
>TRDJ3|few|TRDD3|TRDV2
TGTGCCTGTGACACGTACTGGGGGATACACCGGGACACCCGACAGATGTTTTTC
CACDTYWGIHRDTRQMFF
>TRDJ3|few|TRDD3|TRDV2
TGTGCCTGTGACACCGTACTGGGGGGAAGCTCCTGGGACACCCGACAGATGTTTTTC
CACDTVLGGSSWDTRQMFF
>TRDJ1|-|TRDD3|TRDV3
TGTGCCTTCCCCTTTGGGGGATACCTGTACACCGATAAACTCATCTTT
CAFPFGGYLYTDKLIF
>TRDJ3|medium-sized|TRDD3|TRDV2
TGTGCCTGTGACAACGTACTGGGGGATACGCACTGGGACACCCGACAGATGTTTTTC
CACDNVLGDTHWDTRQMFF
>TRDJ3|-|TRDD3|TRDV2
TGTGCCTGCTTTGAACTGGGGGACCGCTCCTGGGACACCCGACAGATGTTTTTC
CACFELGDRSWDTRQMFF
>TRDJ3|few|TRDD3|TRDV2
TGTGCCTGTGACACCGTACTGGGGGATATAAGAAGCTCCTGGGACACCCGACAGATGTTTTTC
CACDTVLGDIRSSWDTRQMFF
>TRDJ1|-|TRDD3|TRDV2
TGTGCCTGTGACCCCCTGGGGGATACGTACACCGATAAACTCATCTTT
CACDPLGDTYTDKLIF
>TRDJ2|-|TRDD3|TRDV2
TGTGCCTGTGACGTCTGGGGGACGACAGCACAACTCTTCTTT
CACDVWGTTAQLFF
>TRDJ1|few|TRDD3|TRDV2
TGTGCCTGTGCCGTACTATGGAGGGAGTACTGGGGGATACCTAGCACTGATAAACTCATCTTT
CACAVLWREYWGIPSTDKLIF
>TRDJ1|large|TRDD3|TRDV2
TGTGCCTGTGACTTACTGGGGGACACCGATAAACTCATCTTT
CACDLLGDTDKLIF
>TRDJ3|few|TRDD3|TRDV2
TGTGCCTGTGACACTGGGGGATACGAAAGCTCCTGGGACACCCGACAGATGTTTTTC
CACDTGGYESSWDTRQMFF
>TRDJ2|-|-|TRDV2
TGTGCCTGTGACACCGTAGGGGATTTGACAGCACAACTCTTCTTT
CACDTVGDLTAQLFF
>TRDJ3|few|-|TRDV2
TGTGCCTGTGACAGTACTGGGCTCTCCTGGGACACCCGACAGATGTTTTTC
CACDSTGLSWDTRQMFF
>TRDJ1|-|TRDD3|TRDV2
TGTGCCTGTGACACCGTTGGGGGATACACCGGTAAACTCATCTTT
CACDTVGGYTGKLIF
>TRDJ2|few|TRDD3|TRDV2
TGTGCCTGTGACATACTGGGGGATACGCTGACAGCACAACTCTTCTTT
CACDILGDTLTAQLFF
>TRDJ3|medium-sized|TRDD3|TRDV2
TGTGCCTGTGACACCTGGGGGATACGTTCCTGGGACACCCGACAGATGTTTTTC
CACDTWGIRSWDTRQMFF
>TRDJ3|few|TRDD3|TRDV2
TGTGCCTGTGACACTCTGGGGGGAAGCTCCTGGGACACCCGACAGATGTTTTTC
CACDTLGGSSWDTRQMFF
>TRDJ3|-|TRDD3|TRDV2
TGTGCCTGTGACCCAGTACTGGGGGATCTCTACTCCTGGGACACCCGACAGATGTTTTTC
CACDPVLGDLYSWDTRQMFF
>TRDJ3|few|TRDD3|TRDV2
TGTGCCTGTGACACCGTACTGGGGTCAAGCTCCTGGGACGCCCGACAGATGTTTTTC
CACDTVLGSSSWDARQMFF
>TRDJ1|-|-|TRDV2
TGTGCCTGTGACACCGCCACGGAGTTCCGGGATATAGCGTACACCGATAAACTCATCTTT
CACDTATEFRDIAYTDKLIF
>TRDJ3|few|TRDD3|TRDV2
TGTGCCTGTGACACCTGGGGGATACGCAGCTCCTGGGACACCCGGCAGATGTTTTTC
CACDTWGIRSSWDTRQMFF
>TRDJ3|-|TRDD3|TRDV2
TGTGCCTGTGACACTCCTGTGGGGGATAGCTCCTGGGACACCCGACAGATGTTTTTC
CACDTPVGDSSWDTRQMFF
>TRDJ3|few|TRDD3|TRDV2
TGTGCCTGTGACCTAGTACTGGGGGACGGCTCCTGGGACACCCGACAGATGTTTTTC
CACDLVLGDGSWDTRQMFF